The 8 T cell receptor beta chains reported below all come from one sample, sequenced in a study of T cell responses to AZD1222 COVID-19 vaccine. The data were produced by immunoSEQ multiplex PCR, yet TCRdb's version contains in-frame clones alone and is incomplete. Seen here are roughly 79,000 clones, 70% to 80% observed once, and the top ten hold 20% to 25%. This sample comprised peripheral blood, obtained on day 0 of AZD1222 vaccination. The receptor set was obtained from an adult in good health.

V and J are TRBV7-2 and TRBJ2-3; no reliable D call. Deletions cut 1 base from V and 2 bases from J, with 7 bases between. Germline CDR1 SGHTA, CDR2 FQGNSA. CDR3 length: 14 residues. The CDR3 DNA is TGTGCCAGCAGCTTAGAGCTACTCACAGATACGCAGTATTTT. Amino acid sequence: CASSLELLTDTQYF.

The CDR3 bases are TGTGCCAGCTCACCACTTACAGGTATCACCTCTGGGGCCAACGTCCTGACTTTC. Residues: CASSPLTGITSGANVLTF. The J gene is TRBJ2-6, the V gene TRBV18; D possibly corresponds to TRBD1 (5 bases). The CDR3 totals 18 residues. Germline V gene sequence: CDR1 KGHSH, CDR2 LQKENI. V lost 1 base and J 0 bases, leaving 13 bases between the germline ends.

This chain links TRBV15 with TRBJ2-1; D is undetermined. This CDR3 has 16 residues. Trimming removed 2 bases at V and 5 bases at J, with 16 bases between. Germline V gene lookup returns CDR1 LNHNV and CDR2 YYDKDF (reference sequence). The CDR3 region is CATSRTTRADDNEQFF. The DNA for the CDR3 is TGTGCCACCAGCAGAACCACTCGCGCGGATGACAATGAGCAGTTCTTC.

The V gene is TRBV20-1, the J gene TRBJ2-7, with TRBD2 as a possible D gene (5 bases). Deletions cut 3 bases from V and 2 bases from J, with 17 bases between. The CDR3 has 15 residues. Per germline, CDR1 DFQATT and CDR2 SNEGSKA (reference sequence). The CDR3 spells CSASSDFKSTYEQYF. The CDR3 bases are TGCAGTGCTAGTTCGGACTTTAAATCGACCTACGAGCAGTACTTC.

V and J are TRBV5-6 and TRBJ2-7; D possibly corresponds to TRBD1 (6 bases). The CDR3 is made up of 13 amino acids. The V gene lost 4 bases and the J gene lost 2 bases, with 10 bases spanning the gap. Germline V gene lookup returns CDR1 SGHDT and CDR2 YYEEEE. CDR3 loop: CASSRTGTYEQYF. Here the CDR3 DNA reads TGTGCCAGCAGCAGAACAGGGACCTACGAGCAGTACTTC.

This chain's CDR3 is CASSQIAGVLYNEQFF. The DNA of the CDR3 is TGCGCCAGCAGTCAAATAGCGGGAGTGCTCTACAATGAGCAGTTCTTC. The chain joins TRBV5-1 to TRBJ2-1, with TRBD2 matching 9 bases. This CDR3 is 16 amino acids long. V shed 5 bases and J 3 bases; nucleotides not matched to a gene: 9. The germline CDR1 and CDR2 sequences are SGHRS and YFSETQ.

The chain links TRBV7-8 to TRBJ2-5; tentative D call: TRBD2 (6 bases). There are 14 residues in the CDR3. Germline V gives CDR1 SGHVS, CDR2 FQNEAQ. V gave up 1 base and J gave up 2 bases, with 8 bases separating them. The CDR3 spells CASSLVAAQETQYF. The CDR3 region has the DNA TGTGCCAGCAGCTTAGTAGCGGCACAAGAGACCCAGTACTTC.

The chain joins TRBV29-1 to TRBJ1-2, with D possibly TRBD1 on 5 matching bases. V was clipped by 3 bases and J by 4 bases, with 12 bases between them. CDR1 is SQVTM and CDR2 is ANQGSEA in the germline V gene. CDR3 length: 13 amino acids. CDR3 region: CSVEERDSYGYTF. The CDR3 DNA reads TGCAGCGTTGAGGAAAGGGACTCCTATGGCTACACCTTC.